Listed below are T cell receptor beta chains from one sample, sequenced in a study of T cell responses to AZD1222 COVID-19 vaccine. Assay: immunoSEQ multiplex PCR; the TCRdb copy retains only in-frame clones and omits some. The repertoire consists of approximately 110,000 clones, with about nine tenths occurring once and the leading ten covering about 1.2%. Source: peripheral blood, taken on day 0 of AZD1222 vaccination. These receptors all come from an adult in good health. CDR3s include the opening cysteine and the closing phenylalanine or tryptophan. The D gene is left open where the match is weak. Size is omitted from some rows. Given values are once, few, many or a class for expanded clones.

v_gene	d_gene	abundance	j_gene	CDR3nt	CDR3aa
TRBV12-5	-	-	TRBJ1-5	TGTGCTAGTGGTTTTTCCCAGGAGGTTCAGCCCCAGCATTTT	CASGFSQEVQPQHF
TRBV6-6	TRBD2	once	TRBJ2-3	TGTGCCAGCAGCGCTTATAGAAGGACTAGCGGGGGCCCTACTAGGTCAGATACGCAGTATTTT	CASSAYRRTSGGPTRSDTQYF
TRBV2	TRBD2	-	TRBJ2-5	TGTGCCAGCGGGGGTAGCGGGGAGACCCAGTACTTC	CASGGSGETQYF
TRBV7-9	TRBD2	-	TRBJ2-7	TGTGCCAGCAGCTCGACACTAGCGGGCTCCTACGAGCAGTACTTC	CASSSTLAGSYEQYF
TRBV6-5	TRBD1	-	TRBJ1-6	TGTGCCAGCAGGGGACAGGGCCATAATTCACCCCTCCACTTT	CASRGQGHNSPLHF
TRBV5-5	TRBD1	-	TRBJ1-1	TGTGCCAGCAGCACCGGACAGGGGATGAACACTGAAGCTTTCTTT	CASSTGQGMNTEAFF
TRBV18	-	-	TRBJ1-2	TGTGCCAGCTCACAGCTGGGACTGTTGGAAAACTATGGCTACACCTTC	CASSQLGLLENYGYTF
TRBV7-9	-	-	TRBJ1-4	TGTGCCAGCAGCTCACCCGGGCAGCATGAAAAACTGTTTTTT	CASSSPGQHEKLFF
TRBV21-1	-	-	TRBJ1-4	TGTGCCAGCAGCAAAGTGGGCAGGGTGGCAACTAATGAAAAACTGTTTTTT	CASSKVGRVATNEKLFF
TRBV19	TRBD1	-	TRBJ1-5	TGTGCCAGTATTCCCCGCCAACTCCGGGACAGAAGCCCGGGGCAGCCCCAGCATTTT	CASIPRQLRDRSPGQPQHF
TRBV6-5	-	-	TRBJ2-3	TGTGCCAGCAGACGGAACACAGATACGCAGTATTTT	CASRRNTDTQYF
TRBV19	-	-	TRBJ1-6	TGTGCCAGTAGTATAGTTGGCGGACGAAGCTCCTATAATTCACCCCTCCACTTT	CASSIVGGRSSYNSPLHF
TRBV30	-	-	TRBJ2-7	TGTGCCTGGAAGGGTAGGGGCGGGAAAAGCTCCTACGAGCAGTACTTC	CAWKGRGGKSSYEQYF
TRBV3-1/TRBV3-2	-	-	TRBJ2-5	TGTGCCAGCAGCCAAGAAATAAGGAGGATAGGGGAGACCCAGTACTTC	CASSQEIRRIGETQYF
TRBV5-1	TRBD2	-	TRBJ2-2	TGCGCCAGCAGGATGACTAGCGGGGGCCCTAACACCGGGGAGCTGTTTTTT	CASRMTSGGPNTGELFF
TRBV7-9	-	-	TRBJ2-5	TGTGCCAGCAGCTCCAGTAGCATACCAGGAGAGACCCAGTACTTC	CASSSSSIPGETQYF
TRBV3-1/TRBV3-2	-	-	TRBJ2-2	TGTGCCAGCAGCCAGTCCGGGGAGCTGTTTTTT	CASSQSGELFF
TRBV4-2	-	-	TRBJ2-1	TGTGCCAGCAGCCAAGAACCCGGGGGTCAATACAATGAGCAGTTCTTC	CASSQEPGGQYNEQFF
TRBV19	-	-	TRBJ2-7	TGTGCCAGTAGTATAGTCACGGGGACCTACGAGCAGTACTTC	CASSIVTGTYEQYF
TRBV5-1	-	-	TRBJ1-4	TGCGCCAGCAGCTTGCAAGGGGGGGCTAATGAAAAACTGTTTTTT	CASSLQGGANEKLFF
TRBV6-1	-	-	TRBJ1-5	TGTGCCAGCAGTGAATGGTCATATAGCAATCAGCCCCAGCATTTT	CASSEWSYSNQPQHF
TRBV12-3/TRBV12-4	-	-	TRBJ1-1	TGTGCCAGCAGTTTGGTGACGAACACTGAAGCTTTCTTT	CASSLVTNTEAFF
TRBV18	TRBD1	few	TRBJ1-2	TGTGCCAGCTCACCAAATGTCGGACAGGGCCATGGCTACACCTTC	CASSPNVGQGHGYTF
TRBV12-3/TRBV12-4	-	-	TRBJ1-1	TGTGCCAGCAGTTACTATTACACTGAAGCTTTCTTT	CASSYYYTEAFF
TRBV2	-	-	TRBJ2-2	TGTGCCAGCAGTGCATTGGCCTACAACACCGGGGAGCTGTTTTTT	CASSALAYNTGELFF
TRBV10-1	-	-	TRBJ1-4	TGCGCCAGCAGTGATCCGCCATCGGGGTGCACTAATGAAAAACTGTTTTTT	CASSDPPSGCTNEKLFF
TRBV9	TRBD1	-	TRBJ1-2	TGTGCCAGCAGCGTCGAGAGCTCCGGGACAGGAAAAGCTAACTATGGCTACACCTTC	CASSVESSGTGKANYGYTF
TRBV7-2	-	few	TRBJ1-2	TGTGCCAGCAGCTTAGCGGCGGAGGGGTTAGGCTACACCTTC	CASSLAAEGLGYTF
TRBV6-5	-	-	TRBJ2-7	TGTGCCAGCAGAAAACAGGGATACGAGCAGTACTTC	CASRKQGYEQYF
TRBV3-1/TRBV3-2	-	once	TRBJ1-1	TGTGCCAGCAGCCAACCCCAAACCTTGAACACTGAAGCTTTCTTT	CASSQPQTLNTEAFF
TRBV10-2	TRBD1	-	TRBJ1-5	TGCGCCAGCAGGAACAGGGGGGAAGGCAATCAGCCCCAGCATTTT	CASRNRGEGNQPQHF
TRBV12-3/TRBV12-4	-	-	TRBJ2-3	TGTGCCAGCAGAAAGCCTGGGACAGATACGCAGTATTTT	CASRKPGTDTQYF
TRBV3-1/TRBV3-2	-	-	TRBJ2-2	TGTGCCAGCAGCCCGCGGGACACCGGGGAGCTGTTTTTT	CASSPRDTGELFF
TRBV7-9	-	-	TRBJ2-5	TGTGCCAGCAGCTTTCGGTGGGGGACTCTCCAAGAGACCCAGTACTTC	CASSFRWGTLQETQYF
TRBV7-9	-	-	TRBJ1-1	TGTGCCAGCAGCCTAGACAGGAACACTGAAGCTTTCTTT	CASSLDRNTEAFF
TRBV29-1	-	-	TRBJ1-4	TGCATCTCAAGGATAGGGAATGAAAAACTGTTTTTT	CISRIGNEKLFF
TRBV2	TRBD1	once	TRBJ2-3	TGTGCCAGCAGCCCGGGACAGCCTACAGATACGCAGTATTTT	CASSPGQPTDTQYF
TRBV5-6	-	-	TRBJ1-1	TGTGCCAGCAAGAGGGAGTACACTGAAGCTTTCTTT	CASKREYTEAFF
TRBV29-1	-	-	TRBJ1-2	TGCAGCCAACTACCCCTCGACAGCGTCAACGGCTACACCTTC	CSQLPLDSVNGYTF
TRBV11-2	-	once	TRBJ1-1	TGTGCCAGCAGCTTGACAACGAACACTGAAGCTTTCTTT	CASSLTTNTEAFF
TRBV19	-	-	TRBJ2-1	TGTGCCAGTAAGGGCCAGGGGAGGATCAATGAGCAGTTCTTC	CASKGQGRINEQFF
TRBV27	-	-	TRBJ1-1	TGTGCCAGCAGTTTAGTTGGAGGGGTTAGTGAAGCTTTCTTT	CASSLVGGVSEAFF
TRBV19	-	-	TRBJ1-2	TGTGCCAGTAGTCCCCGGGGCAGGATCGAGAAAGGCTACACCTTC	CASSPRGRIEKGYTF
TRBV25-1	-	-	TRBJ1-2	TGTGCCACCACAGGGTATACGGACTATGGCTACACCTTC	CATTGYTDYGYTF
TRBV5-4	-	-	TRBJ2-2	TGTGCCAGCAGTCGCTACGGGGTTCGGAGTCCCGGGGAGCTGTTTTTT	CASSRYGVRSPGELFF
TRBV18	TRBD1	-	TRBJ2-5	TGTGCCAGCTCACTAACAGGGGAAGAGACCCAGTACTTC	CASSLTGEETQYF
TRBV7-6	TRBD2	-	TRBJ2-3	TGTGCCAGCAGCCCCGCGGTGGGACTAGCGGTATACACAGATACGCAGTATTTT	CASSPAVGLAVYTDTQYF
TRBV6-5	-	-	TRBJ2-3	TGTGCCAGCAGTTACTCGACACGGGGGGATACGCAGTATTTT	CASSYSTRGDTQYF
TRBV20-1	-	-	TRBJ2-5	TGCAGTGCTAGTCCCTCTGGCATAGCTGCCGGGGGAGAGACCCAGTACTTC	CSASPSGIAAGGETQYF
TRBV30	-	-	TRBJ1-2	TGTGCCTGGAACCGGGACTGGCAAGGGTATGGCTACACCTTC	CAWNRDWQGYGYTF
TRBV30	TRBD1	once	TRBJ1-5	TGTGCCTGGAGTGGATTCCATGGGACAGGATATAGCAATCAGCCCCAGCATTTT	CAWSGFHGTGYSNQPQHF
TRBV4-1	-	-	TRBJ2-7	TGCGCCAGCAGCCGGACAGTTCCGGACGAGCAGTACTTC	CASSRTVPDEQYF
TRBV12-2	-	-	TRBJ2-5	TGTGCAAGTCGCTTCAGGCGCCGACAAGAGACCCAGTACTTC	CASRFRRRQETQYF
TRBV5-1	-	-	TRBJ1-1	TGCGCCAGCAGCGTGGGGAGAGACACTGAAGCTTTCTTT	CASSVGRDTEAFF
TRBV6-5	-	-	TRBJ1-5	TGTGCCAGCAGTTACGGCAATCAGCCCCAGCATTTT	CASSYGNQPQHF
TRBV9	TRBD1	-	TRBJ1-6	TGTGCCAGCAGCGGAAGGGAACAGGGGGCAATTAGGTCACCCCTCCACTTT	CASSGREQGAIRSPLHF
TRBV25-1	-	-	TRBJ1-1	TGTGCCAGCGTACAGGGAGTCGGCGGTTCAGAAGCTTTCTTT	CASVQGVGGSEAFF
TRBV5-6	-	-	TRBJ1-1	TGTGCCAGCAGCGCCATAGGGGGAGGAGAAGCTTTCTTT	CASSAIGGGEAFF